These 28 T cell receptor beta chains share one sample of origin, sequenced in a study of blood T cell repertoires in COVID-19. This table comes from immunoSEQ multiplex PCR, and its TCRdb copy is limited to in-frame clones, with some not included. This sample has more than 110,000 clones; 88% occur once, and the top ten carry about 10%. What was sequenced was peripheral blood. These receptors were obtained from a middle-aged man with active or convalescent COVID-19.

The chain uses TRBV7-9 and TRBJ2-5; 7 nucleotides align to TRBD2. The germline V gene encodes CDR1 SEHNR and CDR2 FQNEAQ (reference sequence). This CDR3 spans 16 amino acids. Trimming took 1 base from V and 4 from J; bases not matched to a gene: 9. The CDR3 is CASSLEVGTNIETQYF. The CDR3 DNA reads TGTGCCAGCAGCTTAGAAGTTGGGACTAACATAGAGACCCAGTACTTC.

The chain uses TRBV6-5 and TRBJ1-5; D may be TRBD1 (5 bases). Deletions cut 7 bases from V and 4 bases from J, with 14 bases between. Germline CDR1 MNHEY, CDR2 SVGAGI. The CDR3 is 14 amino acids. This CDR3 reads CASKAGQGNQPQHF. The DNA of the CDR3 is TGTGCCAGCAAGGCGGGGCAGGGAAATCAGCCCCAGCATTTT.

The chain combines TRBV27 with TRBJ2-5; tentatively, D is TRBD2 (5 bases). This CDR3 spans 13 amino acids. Trimming took 7 bases from V and 4 from J, leaving 13 bases between them. From germline, CDR1 is MNHEY and CDR2 SMNVEV (reference sequence). DNA of the CDR3: TGTGCCAGCAAATTAGCGATCGGAGAGACCCAGTACTTC. It yields the protein CASKLAIGETQYF.

The rearrangement links TRBV7-9 to TRBJ1-1; D not certain. The length of the CDR3 is 14 residues. V lost 3 bases to trimming and J lost 2 bases, with 10 bases between them. Per the germline V gene, CDR1 is SEHNR and CDR2 is FQNEAQ (reference sequence). For the CDR3, the DNA is TGTGCCAGCAGCTTGTTAATATCTAACACTGAAGCTTTCTTT. Protein product: CASSLLISNTEAFF.

In the case of this clone: This same CDR3 is encoded by further DNA sequences in the sample. This chain uses TRBV6-5 with TRBJ2-3, with 9 bases identical to TRBD2. With 7 bases clipped from V and 2 bases from J, the junction kept 7 bases outside the gene matches. There are 15 residues in the CDR3. Germline CDR1 and CDR2: MNHEY and SVGAGI. The CDR3 here is CASKGSGRSTDTQYF. CDR3 in DNA: TGTGCCAGCAAAGGCAGCGGGAGGTCCACAGATACGCAGTATTTT.

This clone was detected only once. This chain uses TRBV4-1 with TRBJ2-1; a possible D gene is TRBD1 (6 bases). Germline V gene sequence: CDR1 MGHRA, CDR2 YSYEKL. Trimming cost V 0 bases and J 4 bases, with 13 bases left between them. This CDR3 region has 16 residues. The CDR3 DNA reads TGCGCCAGCAGCCAAGAAGGTTGGCAGGGGTACAATGAGCAGTTCTTC. It specifies CASSQEGWQGYNEQFF.

The V call is TRBV7-3, the J call TRBJ1-6; D is unresolved. V shed 6 bases and J shed 7 bases, with 4 bases lying between them. CDR1 and CDR2 from the germline V gene are SGHTA and FQGTGA. This CDR3 region has 11 residues. The CDR3 bases are TGTGCCAGCAGATCGAATTCACCCCTCCACTTT. Its translation: CASRSNSPLHF.

V and J are TRBV28 and TRBJ2-7; D is undetermined. V was trimmed by 1 base and J by 1 base, leaving 17 bases between them. There are 17 residues in the CDR3. CDR1 is MDHEN and CDR2 is SYDVKM in the germline V gene. The CDR3 here is CASSLSPTLRVSYEQYF. In nucleotides, the CDR3 is TGTGCCAGCAGTTTATCCCCTACTCTCCGGGTTTCCTACGAGCAGTACTTC.

The chain couples TRBV28 to TRBJ2-7; no reliable D call. The CDR3 contains 12 residues. The germline V gene has CDR1 MDHEN and CDR2 SYDVKM. V lost 6 bases and J lost 0, with 6 bases in between. In nucleotides, the CDR3 is TGTGCCAGCAGCGAGCACTCCTACGAGCAGTACTTC. Translated: CASSEHSYEQYF.

The chain couples TRBV9 to TRBJ1-5; TRBD1 is a possible D gene (5 bases). From germline, CDR1 is SGDLS and CDR2 YYNGEE. V lost 0 bases and J 7 bases, leaving 8 bases between the germline ends. The CDR3 covers 13 residues. CDR3 sequence: CASSVEGKQPQHF. CDR3 in DNA: TGTGCCAGCAGCGTAGAGGGGAAACAGCCCCAGCATTTT.

This clone was seen ten or more times. The rearrangement uses TRBV2 and TRBJ1-2; 8 bases map to TRBD1. V shed 7 bases, J shed 5 bases, and the junction held 6 bases outside the gene matches. The CDR3 runs 13 residues. The germline V gene has CDR1 SNHLY and CDR2 FYNNEI. The CDR3 sequence: CASNGQGTYGYTF. The CDR3 region has the DNA TGTGCCAGCAACGGACAGGGTACTTATGGCTACACCTTC.

This sequence joins TRBV19 and TRBJ1-5; D gene unclear. The V and J ends lost 6 bases and 2 bases respectively, with 14 bases between them. The CDR3 is 15 amino acids. Germline V gene sequence: CDR1 LNHDA, CDR2 SQIVND (reference sequence). CDR3 bases: TGTGCCAGTAGCCGGAGGGAGGGCGGCAATCAGCCCCAGCATTTT. Translated: CASSRREGGNQPQHF. The variable domain in full, with the rest retrieved from reference TRBV19 and TRBJ1-5, is DGGITQSPKYLFRKEGQNVTLSCEQNLNHDAMYWYRQDPGQGLRLIYYSQIVNDFQKGDIAEGYSVSREKKESFPLTVTSAQKNPTAFYLCASSRREGGNQPQHFGDGTRLSIL.

The V call is TRBV5-1, the J call TRBJ2-5; 8 positions agree with TRBD1. This CDR3 comprises 14 residues. J gave up 0 bases and V 5 bases, and 3 bases lay outside the gene matches. CDR1 and CDR2 (germline): SGHRS, YFSETQ. CDR3 region: CASRDRAYQETQYF. CDR3 coding DNA: TGCGCCAGCAGGGACAGGGCGTACCAAGAGACCCAGTACTTC.

The chain carries TRBV3-1 (or the pseudogene TRBV3-2) and TRBJ2-3; 7 bases line up with TRBD1. Unmatched junction bases numbered 5, after V lost 4 bases and J lost 4 bases. The CDR3 sequence is 14 residues long. Germline CDR1 is LGHDT and CDR2 is YNNKEL (reference sequence). The CDR3 loop reads CASSRPTGPDTQYF. The CDR3 DNA reads TGTGCCAGCAGCCGTCCGACAGGGCCAGATACGCAGTATTTT.

The chain uses TRBV30 and TRBJ1-2; D call uncertain. Germline V gene data show CDR1 as GTSNPN and CDR2 as SVGIG (reference sequence). This CDR3 region has 15 residues. Trimming left V 4 bases short and J 2 bases short, with 17 bases between. DNA for the CDR3: TGTGCCTGGACTATCCGGGGAGCCTTCAACTATGGCTACACCTTC. Its protein is CAWTIRGAFNYGYTF.

This clone has just one count. The genes are TRBV28 and TRBJ1-3; 8 bases align to TRBD1. CDR1 is MDHEN and CDR2 is SYDVKM in the germline V gene. The CDR3 runs 15 residues. The V gene end was trimmed by 6 bases and the J gene end by 0 bases; junction bases not matched to a gene: 4. The chain's CDR3 is CASRRQGSSGNTIYF. CDR3 sequence (DNA): TGTGCCAGCAGAAGACAGGGGAGCTCTGGAAACACCATATATTTT. Variable domain in full (rest from reference TRBV28 and TRBJ1-3): DVKVTQSSRYLVKRTGEKVFLECVQDMDHENMFWYRQDPGLGLRLIYFSYDVKMKEKGDIPEGYSVSREKKERFSLILESASTNQTSMYLCASRRQGSSGNTIYFGEGSWLTVV.

This clone was observed a single time. This sequence joins TRBV28 and TRBJ1-2; D might be TRBD1 (5 bases). The CDR3 contains 14 residues. Germline V gene sequence: CDR1 MDHEN, CDR2 SYDVKM. Between the trimmed V and J ends, which lost 7 bases and 3 bases, there was a span of 15 bases. CDR3 bases: TGTGCCAGCACCCGCGCGGGGGGGTACTATGGCTACACCTTC. Translated, it gives CASTRAGGYYGYTF.

V is TRBV15 and J is TRBJ2-2; 9 bases map to TRBD2. J gave up 1 base and V 4 bases, and 4 bases lay outside the gene matches. The germline gives CDR1 LNHNV, CDR2 YYDKDF (reference sequence). The length of the CDR3 is 16 residues. The CDR3 protein is CATSKELAGNTGELFF. The CDR3 DNA reads as TGTGCCACCAGCAAGGAACTAGCGGGGAACACCGGGGAGCTGTTTTTT.

The chain recombines TRBV7-3 with TRBJ2-1; 7 bases are shared with TRBD2. This CDR3 comprises 15 residues. Germline V gene sequence: CDR1 SGHTA, CDR2 FQGTGA. The ends lost 2 bases at V and 4 bases at J; junction bases unmatched: 5. The CDR3 loop is CASSLSASGYNEQFF. CDR3 DNA sequence: TGTGCCAGCAGCTTATCCGCTAGCGGTTACAATGAGCAGTTCTTC.

This clone was counted between two and nine times. The V gene is TRBV12-3 or TRBV12-4, the J gene TRBJ2-5; D is unclear. The CDR3 is 12 amino acids. Trimming left V 5 bases short and J 3 bases short, with 7 bases between. CDR3 bases: TGTGCCAGCAGTCCCTCTGAAGAGACCCAGTACTTC. This sequence encodes CASSPSEETQYF.

The chain joins TRBV27 to TRBJ2-3, with 10 bases lining up with TRBD2. With 1 base clipped from V and 6 bases from J, the junction kept 4 bases outside the gene matches. The germline V gene encodes CDR1 MNHEY and CDR2 SMNVEV (reference sequence). This CDR3 spans 15 amino acids. Here the CDR3 DNA reads TGTGCCAGCAGTTTATTGGGACTAGCGTCCGATACGCAGTATTTT. It yields the protein CASSLLGLASDTQYF.

This chain joins TRBV2 and TRBJ2-7; 9 bases match TRBD2. The CDR3 length is 16 residues. Trimming at V came to 5 bases and at J to 2 bases, leaving 10 bases not matched to a gene. Germline CDR1 SNHLY, CDR2 FYNNEI. CDR3 DNA: TGTGCCAGCAGTTCCACAGGGGCGGGAGGGCCCTACGAGCAGTACTTC. It is translated as CASSSTGAGGPYEQYF.

The chain combines TRBV28 with TRBJ2-3, with 9 bases that match TRBD2. V shed 2 bases, J shed 1 base, and the junction held 10 bases outside the gene matches. CDR3 length: 18 residues. In germline, CDR1 is MDHEN, CDR2 SYDVKM. The CDR3 nucleotides read TGTGCCAGCAGTTTAAATCGCCTGAGACTAGCGGGCACAGATACGCAGTATTTT. This encodes CASSLNRLRLAGTDTQYF.

The rearrangement links TRBV9 to TRBJ2-5, with 8 bases that match TRBD1. Germline trimming cut 4 bases from V and 5 bases from J; bases unmatched to any gene: 7. In germline, CDR1 is SGDLS, CDR2 YYNGEE. The CDR3 runs to 14 residues. In nucleotides, the CDR3 is TGTGCCAGCAGCCCCCCGGACAGGGCGGAGACCCAGTACTTC. Its translation: CASSPPDRAETQYF.

This chain uses TRBV4-1 with TRBJ2-3; TRBD2 agrees at 7 bases. The length of the CDR3 is 17 residues. CDR1 MGHRA and CDR2 YSYEKL come from the germline V gene. V gave up 4 bases and J gave up 2 bases; unmatched junction bases: 12. CDR3 in DNA: TGCGCCAGCAGCCCCCGAGGGGCGGGGGTATTCACAGATACGCAGTATTTT. Its translation: CASSPRGAGVFTDTQYF.

The rearrangement links TRBV27 to TRBJ1-2; 9 nucleotides agree with TRBD1. Looked up from germline, CDR1 is MNHEY and CDR2 is SMNVEV (reference sequence). This CDR3 has 15 amino acids. J gave up 4 bases and V 5 bases, and 8 bases lay outside the gene matches. CDR3 DNA sequence: TGTGCCAGCAGTATAAAGGGACAGGGAGTCTATGGCTACACCTTC. It encodes CASSIKGQGVYGYTF.

The chain uses TRBV7-3 and TRBJ1-1; 8 bases fit TRBD1. After removal of 6 bases from V and 4 bases from J, the junction contained 7 bases not matched to a gene. The CDR3 contains 14 residues. Germline V gene data show CDR1 as SGHTA and CDR2 as FQGTGA. The CDR3 DNA is TGTGCCAGCAGGTCAGGGGGCGCAGGCACTGAAGCTTTCTTT. Translated: CASRSGGAGTEAFF.

The V and J genes are TRBV7-9 and TRBJ2-1, with D maybe TRBD1 (5 bases). This CDR3 is 15 amino acids long. V lost 1 base to trimming and J lost 7 bases, with 14 bases between them. Per germline, CDR1 SEHNR and CDR2 FQNEAQ (reference sequence). CDR3 bases: TGTGCCAGCAGCTTAGGCCGAGTCGCAGGGAATGAGCAGTTCTTC. This translates into CASSLGRVAGNEQFF.